Each of the 2 T cell receptor beta chains below was sequenced from the same sample in a study of CD4 T cells in relation to SARS-CoV-2 and coronaviruses. Unexposed donor CD4+ T cells date from 2011-2018, before the COVID-19 pandemic. Only in-frame clones appear in the TCRdb table, and some are missing; sequencing was by immunoSEQ multiplex PCR. The profile covers around 70,000 clones, with 80% to 90% appearing a single time and more than 1.5% taken by the ten largest. The specimen was memory CD4+ T cells from PBMCs. The source of these receptors is a human donor in good health.

This chain links TRBV11-3 with TRBJ2-2; TRBD1 or TRBD2 may be the D gene (5 bases each). V was trimmed by 3 bases and J by 6 bases, leaving 11 bases between them. CDR1 SGHNT and CDR2 YENEEA come from the germline V gene. The CDR3 sequence is 14 residues long. The CDR3 region is CASSFTGTSGELFF. CDR3 coding DNA: TGTGCCAGCAGCTTCACGGGGACGTCCGGGGAGCTGTTTTTT.

V gene TRBV6-5 combines with J gene TRBJ1-6; 8 nucleotides align to TRBD1. Germline V gene lookup returns CDR1 MNHEY and CDR2 SVGAGI. Trimming cost V 2 bases and J 10 bases; bases outside gene matches: 4. The CDR3 is 14 residues long. Here the CDR3 DNA reads TGTGCCAGCAGTTACGGACAGGGTAGATCACCCCTCCACTTT. Encoded protein: CASSYGQGRSPLHF.